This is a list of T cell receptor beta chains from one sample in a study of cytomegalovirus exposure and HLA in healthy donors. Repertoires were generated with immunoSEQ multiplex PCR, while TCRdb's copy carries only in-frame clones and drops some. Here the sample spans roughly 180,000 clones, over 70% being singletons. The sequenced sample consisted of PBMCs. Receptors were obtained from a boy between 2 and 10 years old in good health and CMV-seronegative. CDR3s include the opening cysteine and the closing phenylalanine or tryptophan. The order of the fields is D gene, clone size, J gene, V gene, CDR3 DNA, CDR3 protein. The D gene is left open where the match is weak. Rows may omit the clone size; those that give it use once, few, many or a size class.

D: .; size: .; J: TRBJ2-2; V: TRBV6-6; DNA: TGTGCCAGCAGAGAGCCAGGGGGGAGTACCGGGGAGCTGTTTTTT; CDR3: CASREPGGSTGELFF
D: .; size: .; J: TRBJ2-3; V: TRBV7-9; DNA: TGTGCCAGCAGCACCCTGTCTAATGCGTACTACGATACGCAGTATTTT; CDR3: CASSTLSNAYYDTQYF
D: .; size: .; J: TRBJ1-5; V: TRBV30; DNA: TGTGCCTGGAGCACAGGGTCGAGTCAGCCCCAGCATTTT; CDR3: CAWSTGSSQPQHF
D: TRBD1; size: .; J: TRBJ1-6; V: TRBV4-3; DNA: TGCGCCAGCAGCCAAGATGGACAGGGGATCGATGGTGATAATTCACCCCTCCACTTT; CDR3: CASSQDGQGIDGDNSPLHF
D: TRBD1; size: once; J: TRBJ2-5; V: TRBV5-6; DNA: TGTGCCAGCAGACGGACAGGGGGAGAGACCCAGTACTTC; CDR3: CASRRTGGETQYF
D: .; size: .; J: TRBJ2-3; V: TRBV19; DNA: TGTGCCAGTAGTGTATCTGGGGCGGGGACAGATACGCAGTATTTT; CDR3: CASSVSGAGTDTQYF
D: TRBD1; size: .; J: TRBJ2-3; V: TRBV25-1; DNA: TGTGCCAGCACCCCCCAGGGGGCGCCCGCAGATACGCAGTATTTT; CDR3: CASTPQGAPADTQYF
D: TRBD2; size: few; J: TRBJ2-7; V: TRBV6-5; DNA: TGTGCCAGCAGGGGGACTAGCGGGACCTACGAGCAGTACTTC; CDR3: CASRGTSGTYEQYF
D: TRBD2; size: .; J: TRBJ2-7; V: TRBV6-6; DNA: TGTGCCAGCTATAGCGGGAGGTCGTACGAGCAGTACTTC; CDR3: CASYSGRSYEQYF
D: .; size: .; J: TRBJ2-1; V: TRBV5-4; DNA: TGTGCCAGCAGCTTGGCACAGGGAAGTGAGCAGTTCTTC; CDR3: CASSLAQGSEQFF